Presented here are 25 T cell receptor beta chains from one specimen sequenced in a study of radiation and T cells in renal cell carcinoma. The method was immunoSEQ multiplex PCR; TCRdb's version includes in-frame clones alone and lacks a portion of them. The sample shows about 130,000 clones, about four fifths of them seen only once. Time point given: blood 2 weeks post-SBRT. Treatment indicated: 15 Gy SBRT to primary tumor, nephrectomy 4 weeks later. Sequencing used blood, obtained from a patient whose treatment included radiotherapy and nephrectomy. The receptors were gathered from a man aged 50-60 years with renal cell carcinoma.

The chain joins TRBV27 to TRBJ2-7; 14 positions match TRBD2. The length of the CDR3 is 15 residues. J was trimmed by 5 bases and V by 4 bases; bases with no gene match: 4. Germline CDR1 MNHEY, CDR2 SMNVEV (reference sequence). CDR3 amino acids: CASSSGLAGVDEQYF. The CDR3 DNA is TGTGCCAGCAGTTCGGGACTAGCGGGAGTAGACGAGCAGTACTTC.

CDR3 in amino acids: CASSDRPNYGYTF. The CDR3 DNA sequence: TGTGCCAGCAGTGACAGACCAAACTATGGCTACACCTTC. The chain employs TRBV2 and TRBJ1-2, with D unclear. Trimming stripped 3 bases from V and 2 bases from J, with 7 bases between. The germline CDR1 and CDR2 sequences are SNHLY and FYNNEI. The CDR3 sequence is 13 residues long.

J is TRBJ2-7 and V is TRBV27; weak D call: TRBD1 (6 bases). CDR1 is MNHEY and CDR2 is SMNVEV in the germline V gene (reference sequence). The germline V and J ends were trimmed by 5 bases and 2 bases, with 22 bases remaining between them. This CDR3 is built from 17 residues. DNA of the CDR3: TGTGCCAGCAGTCTACGGAGAAGAGGGGGAGCCACCTACGAGCAGTACTTC. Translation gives CASSLRRRGGATYEQYF.

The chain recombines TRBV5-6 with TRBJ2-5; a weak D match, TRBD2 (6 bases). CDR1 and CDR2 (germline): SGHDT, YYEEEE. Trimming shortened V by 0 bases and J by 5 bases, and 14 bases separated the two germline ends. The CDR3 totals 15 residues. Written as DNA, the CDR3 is TGTGCCAGCAGCTTGGGGGGGACTTTTTGGGAGACCCAGTACTTC. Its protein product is CASSLGGTFWETQYF. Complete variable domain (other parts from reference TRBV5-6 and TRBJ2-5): DAGVTQSPTHLIKTRGQQVTLRCSPKSGHDTVSWYQQALGQGPQFIFQYYEEEERQRGNFPDRFSGHQFPNYSSELNVNALLLGDSALYLCASSLGGTFWETQYFGPGTRLLVL.

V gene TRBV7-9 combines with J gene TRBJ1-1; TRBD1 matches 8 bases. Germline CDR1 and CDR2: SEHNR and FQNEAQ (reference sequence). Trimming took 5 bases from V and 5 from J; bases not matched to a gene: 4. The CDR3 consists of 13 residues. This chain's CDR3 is CASSEDRVTEAFF. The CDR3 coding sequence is TGTGCCAGCAGCGAGGACAGGGTTACTGAAGCTTTCTTT.

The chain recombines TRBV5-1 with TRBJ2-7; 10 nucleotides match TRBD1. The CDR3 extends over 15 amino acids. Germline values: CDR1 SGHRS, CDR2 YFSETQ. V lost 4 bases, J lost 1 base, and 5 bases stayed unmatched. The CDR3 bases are TGCGCCAGCAGCACGACAGGGGGCAGGTCCTACGAGCAGTACTTC. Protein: CASSTTGGRSYEQYF.

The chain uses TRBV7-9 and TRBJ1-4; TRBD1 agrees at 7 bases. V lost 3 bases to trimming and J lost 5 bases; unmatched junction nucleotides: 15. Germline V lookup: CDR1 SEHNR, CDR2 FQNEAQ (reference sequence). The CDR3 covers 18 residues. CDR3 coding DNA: TGTGCCAGCAGCTTTCAGGGGGACGCACTCGGGTGGAATGAAAAACTGTTTTTT. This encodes CASSFQGDALGWNEKLFF.

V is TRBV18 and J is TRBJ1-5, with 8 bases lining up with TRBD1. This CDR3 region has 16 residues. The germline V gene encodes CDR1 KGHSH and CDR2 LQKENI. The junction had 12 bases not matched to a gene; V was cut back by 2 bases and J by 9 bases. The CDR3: CASSPSRTGRGRPQHF. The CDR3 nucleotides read TGTGCCAGCTCACCAAGCCGGACAGGGCGGGGGCGGCCCCAGCATTTT.

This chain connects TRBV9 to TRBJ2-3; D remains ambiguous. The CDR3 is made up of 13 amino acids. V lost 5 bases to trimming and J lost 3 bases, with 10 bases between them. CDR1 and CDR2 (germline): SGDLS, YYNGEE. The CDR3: CASRSDPTDTQYF. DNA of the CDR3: TGTGCCAGCAGATCCGACCCGACAGATACGCAGTATTTT. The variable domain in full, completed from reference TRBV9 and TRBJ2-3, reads DSGVTQTPKHLITATGQRVTLRCSPRSGDLSVYWYQQSLDQGLQFLIQYYNGEERAKGNILERFSAQQFPDLHSELNLSSLELGDSALYFCASRSDPTDTQYFGPGTRLTVL.

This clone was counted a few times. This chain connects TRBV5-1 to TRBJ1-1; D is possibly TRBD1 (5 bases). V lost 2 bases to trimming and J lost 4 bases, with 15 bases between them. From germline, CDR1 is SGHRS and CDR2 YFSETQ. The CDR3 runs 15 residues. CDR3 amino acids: CASSFAGWVTTEAFF. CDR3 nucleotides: TGCGCCAGCAGCTTCGCAGGGTGGGTTACCACTGAAGCTTTCTTT.

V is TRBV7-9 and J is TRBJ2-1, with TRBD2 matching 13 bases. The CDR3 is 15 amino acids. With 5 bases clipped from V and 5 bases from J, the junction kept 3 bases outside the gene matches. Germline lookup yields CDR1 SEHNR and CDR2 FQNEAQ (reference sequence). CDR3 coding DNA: TGTGCCAGCAGCCGGGGACTAGCGGGAAACAATGAGCAGTTCTTC. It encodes CASSRGLAGNNEQFF.

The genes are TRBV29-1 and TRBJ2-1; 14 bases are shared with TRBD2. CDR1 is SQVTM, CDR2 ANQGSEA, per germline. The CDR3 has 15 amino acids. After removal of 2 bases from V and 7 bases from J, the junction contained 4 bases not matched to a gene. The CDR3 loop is CSVELGLAGGNEQFF. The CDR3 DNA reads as TGCAGCGTTGAATTAGGACTAGCGGGAGGTAATGAGCAGTTCTTC.

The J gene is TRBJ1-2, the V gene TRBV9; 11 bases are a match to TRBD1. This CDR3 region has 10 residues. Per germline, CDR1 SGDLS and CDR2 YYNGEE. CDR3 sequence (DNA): TGTGGGACAGGGGGCTTTGGCTACACCTTC. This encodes CGTGGFGYTF.

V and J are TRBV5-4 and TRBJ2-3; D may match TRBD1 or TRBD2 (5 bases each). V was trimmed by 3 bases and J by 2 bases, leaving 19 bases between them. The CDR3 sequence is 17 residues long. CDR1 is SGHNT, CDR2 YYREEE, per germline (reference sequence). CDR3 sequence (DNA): TGTGCCAGCAGCTCCCGACGGGGCAGGGAGCACACAGATACGCAGTATTTT. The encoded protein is CASSSRRGREHTDTQYF.

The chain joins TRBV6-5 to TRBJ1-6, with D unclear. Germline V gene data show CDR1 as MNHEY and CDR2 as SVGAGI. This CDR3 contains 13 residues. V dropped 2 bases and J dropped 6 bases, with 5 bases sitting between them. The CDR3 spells CASSYDLNSPLHF. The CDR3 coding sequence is TGTGCCAGCAGTTACGACCTTAATTCACCCCTCCACTTT.

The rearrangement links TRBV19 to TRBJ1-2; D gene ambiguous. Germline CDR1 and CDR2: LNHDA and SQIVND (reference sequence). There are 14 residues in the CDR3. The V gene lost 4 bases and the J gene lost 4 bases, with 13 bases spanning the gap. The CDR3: CASSTPREAYGYTF. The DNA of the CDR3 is TGTGCCAGTAGTACCCCCCGGGAGGCCTATGGCTACACCTTC.

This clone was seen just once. CDR3 sequence reads: CASSFVERGQETQYF. CDR3 DNA sequence: TGTGCCAGCAGTTTCGTTGAGCGTGGGCAAGAGACCCAGTACTTC. The chain is built from TRBV6-5 and TRBJ2-5; D not resolved. V lost 4 bases and J 2 bases, leaving 14 bases between the germline ends. CDR1 and CDR2 from the germline V gene are MNHEY and SVGAGI. CDR3 size: 15 residues.

CDR3 sequence reads: CAPGRDISYEQYF. The CDR3 DNA sequence: TGCGCCCCCGGCCGAGACATCTCCTACGAGCAGTACTTC. The chain couples TRBV23-1 to TRBJ2-7; D is unclear. TRBV23-1 is flagged as an ORF with uncertain function. V was shortened by 11 bases and J by 0 bases, with 14 bases between the two germline ends. The CDR3 has 13 residues.

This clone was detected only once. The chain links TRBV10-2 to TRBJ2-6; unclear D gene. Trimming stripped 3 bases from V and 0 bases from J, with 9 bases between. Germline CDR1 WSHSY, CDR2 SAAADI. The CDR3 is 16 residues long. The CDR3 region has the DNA TGCGCCAGCAGTGACGGGTACTTCTCTGGGGCCAACGTCCTGACTTTC. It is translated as CASSDGYFSGANVLTF.

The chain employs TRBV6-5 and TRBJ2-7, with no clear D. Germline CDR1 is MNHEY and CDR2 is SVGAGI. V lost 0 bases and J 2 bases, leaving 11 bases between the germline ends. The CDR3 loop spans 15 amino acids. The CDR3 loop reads CASSYSKGGPYEQYF. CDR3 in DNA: TGTGCCAGCAGTTACTCGAAAGGCGGCCCCTACGAGCAGTACTTC.

This CDR3 is CASSLVGSGAQNIQYF. CDR3 in DNA: TGTGCCAGCAGCTTAGTAGGTAGCGGGGCTCAAAACATTCAGTACTTC. This chain connects TRBV7-2 to TRBJ2-4; 8 bases are a match to TRBD2. V trimming: 1 base; J trimming: 5 bases; junction bases outside the gene matches: 7. CDR1 and CDR2 from the germline V gene are SGHTA and FQGNSA. The CDR3 runs 16 residues.

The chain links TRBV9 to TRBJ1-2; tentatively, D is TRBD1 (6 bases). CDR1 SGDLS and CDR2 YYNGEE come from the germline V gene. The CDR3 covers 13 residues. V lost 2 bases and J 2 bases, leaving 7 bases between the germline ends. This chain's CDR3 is CASSVGGNYGYTF. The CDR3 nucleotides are TGTGCCAGCAGCGTGGGGGGCAACTATGGCTACACCTTC.

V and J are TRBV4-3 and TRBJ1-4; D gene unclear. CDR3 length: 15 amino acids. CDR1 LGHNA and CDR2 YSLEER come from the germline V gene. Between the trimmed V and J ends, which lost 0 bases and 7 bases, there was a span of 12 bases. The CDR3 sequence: CASSQDIDRGEKLFF. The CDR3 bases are TGCGCCAGCAGCCAAGACATAGACCGCGGTGAAAAACTGTTTTTT.

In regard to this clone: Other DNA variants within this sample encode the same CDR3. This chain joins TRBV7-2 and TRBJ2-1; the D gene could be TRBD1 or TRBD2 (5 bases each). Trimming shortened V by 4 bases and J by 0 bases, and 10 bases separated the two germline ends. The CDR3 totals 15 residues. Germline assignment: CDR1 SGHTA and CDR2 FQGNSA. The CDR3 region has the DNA TGTGCCAGCAGCTCCGCAGGGAGCTCCTACAATGAGCAGTTCTTC. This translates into CASSSAGSSYNEQFF.

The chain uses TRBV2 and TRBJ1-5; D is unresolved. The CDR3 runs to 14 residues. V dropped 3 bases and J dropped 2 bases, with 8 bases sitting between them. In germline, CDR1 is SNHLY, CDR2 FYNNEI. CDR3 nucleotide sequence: TGTGCCAGCAGTGAGGAGAGTGGCAATCAGCCCCAGCATTTT. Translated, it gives CASSEESGNQPQHF. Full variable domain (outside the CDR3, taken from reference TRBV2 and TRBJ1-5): EPEVTQTPSHQVTQMGQEVILRCVPISNHLYFYWYRQILGQKVEFLVSFYNNEISEKSEIFDDQFSVERPDGSNFTLKIRSTKLEDSAMYFCASSEESGNQPQHFGDGTRLSIL.